The rows below give T cell receptor beta chains drawn from one sample of a study of T cells in localized non-small cell lung cancer. Sequencing used immunoSEQ multiplex PCR; TCRdb keeps in-frame clones, though not all of them. The sample consists of 20,000 to 25,000 clones, around 85% of them appearing once. This specimen consisted of peripheral blood, obtained before any cancer treatment. The receptors were gathered from a man between 40 and 70 years old with stage I lung adenocarcinoma. Both conserved end residues are part of each CDR3. A D gene is named only where the DNA matches it firmly. Size tells how often a clone was seen (once, few, many) or the class of an expanded clone, and some rows leave it out.

>-|once|TRBJ2-7|TRBV14
CASGVTDLGEQYF
TGTGCCAGCGGAGTTACTGACCTCGGAGAGCAGTACTTC
>-|-|TRBJ2-7|TRBV7-2
CASSSARGGAVYEQYF
TGTGCCAGCAGCTCCGCTAGAGGGGGAGCGGTCTACGAGCAGTACTTC
>-|few|TRBJ2-1|TRBV5-4
CASSRWGNEQFF
TGTGCCAGCAGCCGGTGGGGGAATGAGCAGTTCTTC
>TRBD1|-|TRBJ2-7|TRBV5-1
CASSPGGGQGYEQYF
TGCGCCAGCAGCCCGGGCGGCGGACAGGGCTACGAGCAGTACTTC
>-|-|TRBJ2-1|TRBV7-2
CASSPTRGNEQFF
TGTGCCAGCAGCCCGACTAGAGGCAATGAGCAGTTCTTC
>-|-|TRBJ2-1|TRBV19
CASSPRWGQAGATEQFF
TGTGCCAGTAGCCCCCGGTGGGGGCAGGCGGGAGCGACTGAGCAGTTCTTC
>-|-|TRBJ2-2|TRBV5-1
CASSRRGGGGELFF
TGCGCCAGCAGCCGCAGGGGTGGCGGCGGGGAGCTGTTTTTT
>-|-|TRBJ1-6|TRBV7-8
CASSLEDPHYNSPLHF
TGTGCCAGCAGCTTAGAAGATCCTCACTATAATTCACCCCTCCACTTT
>-|-|TRBJ2-1|TRBV5-1
CASSLSRDNEQFF
TGCGCCAGCAGCTTGTCCAGGGACAATGAGCAGTTCTTC
>-|-|TRBJ1-6|TRBV30
CAWKLALGSPLHF
TGTGCCTGGAAATTGGCCTTGGGCTCACCCCTCCACTTT
>TRBD1|-|TRBJ1-1|TRBV7-3
CASSTGQGAEAFF
TGTGCCAGCAGCACCGGACAGGGGGCGGAAGCTTTCTTT
>-|-|TRBJ2-2|TRBV2
CAAGTYTGELFF
TGTGCCGCGGGGACGTACACCGGGGAGCTGTTTTTT
>-|-|TRBJ2-5|TRBV2
CASKQGRGQETQYF
TGTGCCAGCAAGCAGGGTAGGGGACAAGAGACCCAGTACTTC